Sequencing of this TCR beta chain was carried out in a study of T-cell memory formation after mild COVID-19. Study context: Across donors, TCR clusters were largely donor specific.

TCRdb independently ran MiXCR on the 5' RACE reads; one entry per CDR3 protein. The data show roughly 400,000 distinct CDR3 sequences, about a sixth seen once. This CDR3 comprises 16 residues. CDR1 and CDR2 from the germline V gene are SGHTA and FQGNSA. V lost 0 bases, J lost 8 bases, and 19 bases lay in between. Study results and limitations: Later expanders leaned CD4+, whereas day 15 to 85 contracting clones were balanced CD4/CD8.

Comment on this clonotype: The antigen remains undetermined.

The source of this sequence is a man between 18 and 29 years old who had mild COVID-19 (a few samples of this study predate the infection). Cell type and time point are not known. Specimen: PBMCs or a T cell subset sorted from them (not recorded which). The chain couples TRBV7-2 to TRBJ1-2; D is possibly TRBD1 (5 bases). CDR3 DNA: TGTGCCAGCAGCTTAGCGGGCAGGGAGGGCGCTGAAGGCTACACCTTC. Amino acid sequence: CASSLAGREGAEGYTF.